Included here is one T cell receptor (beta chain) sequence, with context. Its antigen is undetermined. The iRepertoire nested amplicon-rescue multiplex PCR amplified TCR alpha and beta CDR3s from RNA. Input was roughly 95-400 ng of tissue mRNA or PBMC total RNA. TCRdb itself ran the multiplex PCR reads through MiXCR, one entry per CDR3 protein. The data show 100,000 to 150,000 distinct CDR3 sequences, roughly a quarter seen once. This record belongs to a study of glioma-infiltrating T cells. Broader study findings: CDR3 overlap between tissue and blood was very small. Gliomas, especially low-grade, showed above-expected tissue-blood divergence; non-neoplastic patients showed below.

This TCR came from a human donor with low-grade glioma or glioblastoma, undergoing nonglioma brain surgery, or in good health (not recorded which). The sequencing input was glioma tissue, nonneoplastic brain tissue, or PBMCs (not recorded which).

The CDR3 sequence: CASSHQLETQYF. For the CDR3, the DNA is TGTGCCAGCAGCCACCAGTTAGAGACCCAGTACTTC. The gene calls are TRBV7-6 and TRBJ2-5; D remains ambiguous. The V gene lost 5 bases and the J gene lost 4 bases, with 8 bases spanning the gap. Germline CDR1 is SGHVS and CDR2 is FNYEAQ. CDR3 length: 12 residues.